This T cell receptor (beta chain) was sequenced for a study of blood T cells in healthy people across ages. This CDR3 is built from 15 residues. CDR1 and CDR2 from the germline V gene are MNHEY and SMNVEV (reference sequence). Germline trimming cut 2 bases from V and 1 base from J; bases unmatched to any gene: 4. A J-beta primer mix and a sample-barcoded 5' primer were used in a second PCR of roughly 7 to 12 cycles. TCRdb processed the 5' RACE reads anew with MiXCR; each CDR3 protein has one entry. The repertoire holds 1.2 million to 1.5 million distinct CDR3 sequences, with 42% as singletons. This clonotype was observed at least ten times. The antigen remains undetermined. The study's findings and limits: Diversity of TCR beta per million T cells declined in a roughly linear way with age. Compared with aged donors, long-lived donors showed fewer expanded clones, suggesting selection.

Each donor's blood draw was around 9.1 milliliters of peripheral blood. The authors isolated at least 6.5 million PBMCs per sample. The V and J genes are TRBV27 and TRBJ2-7; TRBD2 matches at 8 bases. Sequenced input: blood. The receptor comes from a woman younger than 30 in good health. The CDR3, as DNA: TGTGCCAGCAGTTTAAAGGCTAGCGGGTCCTACGAGCAGTACTTC. Translation: CASSLKASGSYEQYF.